The 28 T cell receptor beta chains presented below share a single source sample, sequenced in a study of Graves' ophthalmopathy and Graves' hyperthyroidism (dated by TCRdb to 2017 to 2018). The sequencing machine was an Illumina HiSeq 2000. For repertoire sequencing, TCR beta CDR3 regions were amplified from RNA transcripts. HTBI primers and the Qiagen OneStep RT-PCR kit were used in a first-round RT-PCR, which was followed by a second-round multiplex PCR, size selection and purification. Starting from the raw public reads, TCRdb applied fastp trimming at Q25, assembled clones with MiXCR and retained in-frame beta chains. For every CDR3 protein sequence, its rows merge into one entry that carries the most common genes and DNA. The sample has around 1,000,000 distinct CDR3 sequences on record, 35% to 45% of them singletons. Around 10% of the sample belongs to the ten largest clones. Specimen: peripheral blood or thyroid tissue (not recorded which). Every receptor here comes from an adult man with Graves' hyperthyroidism.

This clonotype was counted between two and nine times. The chain has TRBV4-1 and TRBJ1-5; D possibly corresponds to TRBD1 (6 bases). Between the trimmed V and J ends, which lost 3 bases and 4 bases, there was a span of 13 bases. This CDR3 spans 15 amino acids. Looked up from germline, CDR1 is MGHRA and CDR2 is YSYEKL. The CDR3 DNA is TGCGCCAGCAGCCAGGGCCCAGGACAGAATCAGCCCCAGCATTTT. Translating gives CASSQGPGQNQPQHF.

This clonotype was detected only a few times. J is TRBJ2-2 and V is TRBV7-8; D is unclear. The CDR3 covers 13 residues. Trimming took off 6 bases at V and 5 bases at J, with 10 bases between the two ends. From germline, CDR1 is SGHVS and CDR2 FQNEAQ. The CDR3 region has the DNA TGTGCCAGCAGGGAGCTTAGGACCGGGGAGCTGTTTTTT. This codes for CASRELRTGELFF.

V is TRBV7-9 and J is TRBJ2-7; D gene unclear. The CDR3 runs 15 residues. V dropped 1 base and J dropped 0 bases, with 10 bases sitting between them. Germline-derived CDR1 and CDR2 are SEHNR and FQNEAQ (reference sequence). The CDR3 here is CASSLGRMSSYEQYF. CDR3 nucleotide sequence: TGTGCCAGCAGCTTAGGACGCATGAGCTCCTACGAGCAGTACTTC. Full variable domain (remainder filled in from reference TRBV7-9 and TRBJ2-7): DTGVSQNPRHKITKRGQNVTFRCDPISEHNRLYWYRQTLGQGPEFLTYFQNEAQLEKSRLLSDRFSAERPKGSFSTLEIQRTEQGDSAMYLCASSLGRMSSYEQYFGPGTRLTVT.

The V gene is TRBV30, the J gene TRBJ1-4, with TRBD1 identical over 12 bases. The CDR3 extends over 14 amino acids. V was pared by 3 bases and J by 13 bases, with 9 bases of the junction left unmatched. CDR1 and CDR2 (germline): GTSNPN, SVGIG (reference sequence). CDR3 amino acids: CAWRAGTGGRRLFF. The CDR3 DNA is TGTGCCTGGAGAGCCGGGACAGGGGGCCGGAGACTGTTTTTT. Filled out from reference TRBV30 and TRBJ1-4, the complete variable domain reads SQTIHQWPATLVQPVGSPLSLECTVEGTSNPNLYWYRQAAGRGLQLLFYSVGIGQISSEVPQNLSASRPQDRQFILSSKKLLLSDSGFYLCAWRAGTGGRRLFFGSGTQLSVL.

The CDR3 loop is CASRDSIGAEAFF. In nucleotides, the CDR3 is TGCGCCAGCAGGGATTCCATTGGCGCTGAAGCTTTCTTT. This chain links TRBV10-1 with TRBJ1-1; the D is unclear. In germline, CDR1 is WNHNN, CDR2 SYGVQD (reference sequence). V lost 6 bases and J 6 bases, leaving 14 bases between the germline ends. The CDR3 runs 13 residues.

There are a few counts of this clonotype. The gene calls are TRBV12-3 or TRBV12-4 and TRBJ2-7; possibly TRBD1 for D (6 bases). CDR3 length: 15 amino acids. Trimming stripped 5 bases from V and 1 base from J, with 15 bases between. The CDR3 nucleotides are TGTGCCAGCAGTGAAGTCTGGGACAAGTCCTACGAGCAGTACTTC. This codes for CASSEVWDKSYEQYF.

In this sample, this clonotype turned up many times. This chain uses TRBV4-3 with TRBJ1-2, with 8 bases aligning to TRBD1. Germline CDR1 reads LGHNA; CDR2 reads YSLEER. CDR3 size: 14 residues. After removal of 0 bases from V and 8 bases from J, the junction contained 5 bases not matched to a gene. CDR3 nucleotides: TGCGCCAGCAGCCAAGATCAGGGGGCAAGGGGCTACACCTTC. It translates to CASSQDQGARGYTF.

Here the CDR3 reads CASSPQTGGDNQPQHF. The CDR3, as DNA: TGTGCCAGCTCACCACAAACAGGGGGAGACAATCAGCCCCAGCATTTT. The chain employs TRBV18 and TRBJ1-5; 8 bases line up with TRBD1. V shed 1 base, J shed 3 bases, and the junction held 5 bases outside the gene matches. Germline values: CDR1 KGHSH, CDR2 LQKENI. The CDR3 is 16 residues long.

V is TRBV30 and J is TRBJ2-7, with D possibly being TRBD2 (5 bases). This CDR3 has 14 residues. The germline V gene has CDR1 GTSNPN and CDR2 SVGIG (reference sequence). V dropped 4 bases and J dropped 2 bases, with 15 bases sitting between them. Here the CDR3 reads CAWNFGELAYEQYF. CDR3 DNA sequence: TGTGCCTGGAATTTTGGGGAGCTAGCCTACGAGCAGTACTTC.

The rearrangement joins TRBV20-1 to TRBJ1-4, with D unclear. The CDR3 is 13 amino acids. Trimming cost V 5 bases and J 4 bases, with 11 bases left between them. Germline V gives CDR1 DFQATT, CDR2 SNEGSKA (reference sequence). The CDR3 loop is CSAPGPSNEKLFF. CDR3 DNA: TGCAGTGCTCCCGGGCCGAGTAATGAAAAACTGTTTTTT.

J is TRBJ1-1 and V is TRBV25-1, with D possibly matching TRBD1 (5 bases). This CDR3 has 12 residues. The germline V gene has CDR1 MGHDK and CDR2 SYGVNS. Trimming pared 6 bases from V and 6 bases from J, leaving 11 bases between. DNA of the CDR3: TGTGCCAGCAGAGATGGGACGGCTGAAGCTTTCTTT. Its translation: CASRDGTAEAFF.

CDR3 bases: TGTGCCAGCAGCTTTGGGGGCGATGAGCAGTTCTTC. This codes for CASSFGGDEQFF. V gene TRBV7-9 combines with J gene TRBJ2-1; weak D call: TRBD1 (6 bases). CDR1 is SEHNR and CDR2 is FQNEAQ in the germline V gene (reference sequence). The CDR3 runs 12 residues. The ends were cut back, 3 bases at V and 8 bases at J, with 8 bases in the middle. The whole variable domain, filled in from reference TRBV7-9 and TRBJ2-1, reads DTGVSQNPRHKITKRGQNVTFRCDPISEHNRLYWYRQTLGQGPEFLTYFQNEAQLEKSRLLSDRFSAERPKGSFSTLEIQRTEQGDSAMYLCASSFGGDEQFFGPGTRLTVL.

The chain is built from TRBV10-3 and TRBJ2-1; D perhaps matches TRBD1 (6 bases). V was cut by 5 bases and J by 6 bases, with 8 bases left in between. This CDR3 has 12 residues. From germline, CDR1 is ENHRY and CDR2 SYGVKD. CDR3 bases: TGTGCCATCAGTCTGGACAGCAATGAGCAGTTCTTC. Translated: CAISLDSNEQFF.

This clonotype was detected ten times or more. The V call is TRBV7-3, the J call TRBJ2-5; 9 positions match TRBD2. The CDR3 is 15 amino acids. Germline CDR1 reads SGHTA; CDR2 reads FQGTGA. The ends lost 0 bases at V and 7 bases at J; junction bases unmatched: 6. This CDR3 is CASSLTSSGTGTQYF. CDR3 nucleotides: TGTGCCAGCAGCTTAACGTCTAGCGGGACGGGGACCCAGTACTTC.

The CDR3: CASSQDLLSGPSRETQYF. The CDR3 nucleotides are TGTGCCAGCAGCCAAGATCTGCTTAGCGGACCCTCGAGGGAGACCCAGTACTTC. The chain links TRBV4-2 to TRBJ2-5; TRBD2 might be the D (6 bases). Trimming cost V 0 bases and J 5 bases, with 22 bases left between them. CDR3 length: 18 amino acids. The germline CDR1 and CDR2 sequences are LGHNA and YNFKEQ.

This clonotype was observed a handful of times. The rearrangement uses TRBV30 and TRBJ1-1; D is unresolved. Trimming removed 2 bases at V and 0 bases at J, with 7 bases between. This CDR3 comprises 13 residues. Germline V lookup: CDR1 GTSNPN, CDR2 SVGIG (reference sequence). In DNA form, the CDR3 reads TGTGCCTGGAGTCATGAGGTGAACACTGAAGCTTTCTTT. Protein sequence: CAWSHEVNTEAFF.

This clonotype was detected only a few times. The chain employs TRBV28 and TRBJ2-5; D is undetermined. The CDR3 consists of 12 residues. Germline V gives CDR1 MDHEN, CDR2 SYDVKM. V was pared by 5 bases and J by 9 bases, with 13 bases between. The CDR3: CASSPGLRAQYF. The CDR3 DNA reads TGTGCCAGCAGTCCTGGCCTACGGGCCCAGTACTTC.

This clonotype was found many times. The CDR3 coding sequence is TGTGCCAGCAGTTTAAGGCACCCGGGGACAGCTAACTATGGCTACACCTTC. Protein sequence: CASSLRHPGTANYGYTF. The rearrangement joins TRBV12-3 or TRBV12-4 to TRBJ1-2, with 7 bases that match TRBD1. Trimming removed 2 bases from V and 0 bases from J; junction bases left unmatched: 9. This CDR3 has 17 amino acids.

The rearrangement links TRBV4-1 to TRBJ2-7; D is undetermined. Germline V gives CDR1 MGHRA, CDR2 YSYEKL. V dropped 3 bases and J dropped 2 bases, with 17 bases sitting between them. This CDR3 region has 16 residues. CDR3 sequence reads: CASSQATPNLPYEQYF. CDR3 coding DNA: TGCGCCAGCAGCCAGGCTACCCCCAACCTTCCCTACGAGCAGTACTTC.

The chain recombines TRBV19 with TRBJ1-3; no reliable D call. This CDR3 is built from 12 residues. V was clipped by 10 bases and J by 3 bases, with 10 bases between them. Germline CDR1 and CDR2: LNHDA and SQIVND (reference sequence). CDR3 bases: TGTGCCACTACCGGGATTGGAAACACCATATATTTT. Translating gives CATTGIGNTIYF.

This clonotype came up many times. V and J are TRBV24-1 and TRBJ1-1, with TRBD1 matching over 8 bases. The V gene end was trimmed by 5 bases and the J gene end by 0 bases; junction bases not matched to a gene: 1. The CDR3 is 14 residues long. Germline V gene lookup returns CDR1 KGHDR and CDR2 SFDVKD. The CDR3 reads CATSVGQVNTEAFF. In DNA, the CDR3 is TGTGCCACCAGTGTGGGACAGGTGAACACTGAAGCTTTCTTT.

With respect to this clonotype: A read error may explain this, as a much larger clone is one base away. V gene TRBV7-9 combines with J gene TRBJ1-1; D perhaps matches TRBD1 (6 bases). The CDR3 sequence is 15 residues long. From germline, CDR1 is SEHNR and CDR2 FQNEAQ (reference sequence). The CDR3 nucleotides are TGTGCCAGCGGCTTAGCCGGACAGTTAAACACTGAAGCTTTCTTT. It yields the protein CASGLAGQLNTEAFF.

This clonotype came up many times. V usage is TRBV7-9 and J usage is TRBJ2-2; D ambiguous. The CDR3 is 15 amino acids. Trimming took 2 bases from V and 1 from J, leaving 8 bases between them. CDR1 and CDR2 from the germline V gene are SEHNR and FQNEAQ (reference sequence). The CDR3 DNA reads TGTGCCAGCAGCTTATGGGTTTGGAACACCGGGGAGCTGTTTTTT. Its translation is CASSLWVWNTGELFF.

The rearrangement joins TRBV29-1 to TRBJ1-3; D is unresolved. CDR1 is SQVTM, CDR2 ANQGSEA, per germline. Deletions cut 8 bases from V and 0 bases from J, with 2 bases between. This CDR3 is built from 10 residues. The CDR3 DNA reads TGCAGCTACTCTGGAAACACCATATATTTT. This gives the protein CSYSGNTIYF. Full variable domain (rest looked up from reference TRBV29-1 and TRBJ1-3): SAVISQKPSRDICQRGTSLTIQCQVDSQVTMMFWYRQQPGQSLTLIATANQGSEATYESGFVIDKFPISRPNLTFSTLTVSNMSPEDSSIYLCSYSGNTIYFGEGSWLTVV.

This clonotype was seen more than once but under ten times. This sequence joins TRBV5-1 and TRBJ2-7; D gene ambiguous. Germline V CDR1 and CDR2: SGHRS, YFSETQ. The CDR3 runs 16 residues. Trimming pared 4 bases from V and 5 bases from J, leaving 22 bases between. The chain's CDR3 is CASSPALGEVKNEQYF. The CDR3 nucleotides read TGCGCCAGCAGCCCGGCCCTGGGTGAGGTCAAAAACGAGCAGTACTTC. The whole variable domain, remainder taken from reference TRBV5-1 and TRBJ2-7, is KAGVTQTPRYLIKTRGQQVTLSCSPISGHRSVSWYQQTPGQGLQFLFEYFSETQRNKGNFPGRFSGRQFSNSRSEMNVSTLELGDSALYLCASSPALGEVKNEQYFGPGTRLTVT.

J is TRBJ2-7 and V is TRBV30; tentative D call: TRBD1 (6 bases). Germline values: CDR1 GTSNPN, CDR2 SVGIG (reference sequence). Trimming removed 6 bases at V and 2 bases at J, with 14 bases between. This CDR3 comprises 13 residues. In DNA, the CDR3 is TGTGCCTGCGAACAGGGCCTTACCTACGAGCAGTACTTC. It codes for CACEQGLTYEQYF.

This clonotype was counted ten times or more. The chain couples TRBV5-1 to TRBJ1-1, with no clear D. The V and J ends lost 5 bases and 6 bases respectively, with 11 bases between them. Germline V gene lookup returns CDR1 SGHRS and CDR2 YFSETQ. The CDR3 totals 12 residues. CDR3 coding DNA: TGCGCCAGCAGTGCGGGCTACGCTGAAGCTTTCTTT. Protein sequence: CASSAGYAEAFF.

V gene TRBV15 combines with J gene TRBJ1-1; D uncertain. The germline CDR1 and CDR2 sequences are LNHNV and YYDKDF (reference sequence). This CDR3 is built from 14 residues. V was clipped by 1 base and J by 5 bases, with 11 bases between them. In DNA, the CDR3 is TGTGCCACCAGCAGAGGAGGCAGTAGGACTGAAGCTTTCTTT. Its translation: CATSRGGSRTEAFF. The full variable domain, completed using reference TRBV15 and TRBJ1-1, is DAMVIQNPRYQVTQFGKPVTLSCSQTLNHNVMYWYQQKSSQAPKLLFHYYDKDFNNEADTPDNFQSRRPNTSFCFLDIRSPGLGDTAMYLCATSRGGSRTEAFFGQGTRLTVV.